This T cell receptor (beta chain) was documented in a study of T-cell reconstitution after alpha-beta-depleted transplantation in children. As it was prepared, the TCRbeta library received unique molecular identifiers. TCRdb re-derived calls from the PCR reads in MiXCR, one entry per CDR3 protein. Among approximately 500,000 distinct CDR3 sequences listed, roughly a tenth were seen once. Overall study results and limits: Reportedly, alpha-beta T cells present about two months post-transplant originated from several hundred expanded clones of graft origin.

Trimming took 4 bases from V and 8 from J, leaving 17 bases between them. Per the germline V gene, CDR1 is SGHTA and CDR2 is FQGNSA. There are 15 residues in the CDR3. This clonotype was counted ten times or more. Its matching antigen is unknown. V usage is TRBV7-2 and J usage is TRBJ1-4, with D possibly being TRBD1 (5 bases). This clonotype was sampled from a child aged 2-15 years with inherited bone marrow failure, due to receive a stem cell transplant. The material was PBMCs, obtained before TCRalphabeta/CD19-depleted stem cell transplant. The CDR3 sequence is CASSSSGPSGEKLFF. The CDR3 DNA reads TGTGCCAGCAGCTCATCAGGGCCTTCAGGGGAAAAACTGTTTTTT.